These 6 T cell receptor beta chains were all obtained from the same sample, sequenced in a study of blood T cell repertoires in COVID-19. TCRdb keeps only in-frame clones here, not all; method: immunoSEQ multiplex PCR. The data show 300,000 to 350,000 clones, with around 91% seen just once and roughly 3.3% held by the top ten. Sequenced material: peripheral blood. The receptors originated from a woman aged 18-30 years who had recovered from COVID-19.

The J gene is TRBJ2-1, the V gene TRBV4-1; the match to TRBD2 covers 9 bases. V gave up 2 bases and J gave up 3 bases; unmatched junction bases: 20. Germline CDR1 and CDR2: MGHRA and YSYEKL. The CDR3 is made up of 21 amino acids. The CDR3 bases are TGCGCCAGCAGCCAATTTTTGGGGGCAAATAGCGGGAGCACTCGCTACAATGAGCAGTTCTTC. The encoded protein is CASSQFLGANSGSTRYNEQFF.

This clone was recorded only once. The chain uses TRBV6-5 and TRBJ2-4, with D maybe TRBD1 (5 bases). With 2 bases removed from V and 3 bases from J, the gap between germline ends came to 5 bases. CDR1 and CDR2 from the germline V gene are MNHEY and SVGAGI. CDR3 length: 13 residues. CDR3 in DNA: TGTGCCAGCAGTTACGACAGCAAAAACATTCAGTACTTC. This sequence encodes CASSYDSKNIQYF.

This rearrangement joins TRBV11-2 to TRBJ2-1, with TRBD2 matching 8 bases. The CDR3 sequence is 14 residues long. Unmatched junction bases numbered 7, after V lost 5 bases and J lost 7 bases. The germline CDR1 and CDR2 sequences are SGHAT and FQNNGV. The CDR3 spells CASSGSGRVNEQFF. The CDR3 DNA reads TGTGCCAGCAGCGGCAGCGGGAGAGTAAATGAGCAGTTCTTC.

The chain is built from TRBV5-1 and TRBJ1-2; D is perhaps TRBD1 (5 bases). The germline V gene has CDR1 SGHRS and CDR2 YFSETQ. Trimming took off 0 bases at V and 2 bases at J, with 8 bases between the two ends. The CDR3 is made up of 14 amino acids. CDR3 nucleotide sequence: TGCGCCAGCAGCTTGGTCCCAGGGAACTATGGCTACACCTTC. As protein: CASSLVPGNYGYTF.

The chain employs TRBV9 and TRBJ2-3; D is possibly TRBD2 (5 bases). There are 13 residues in the CDR3. Germline V CDR1 and CDR2: SGDLS, YYNGEE. Deletions cut 0 bases from V and 4 bases from J, with 6 bases between. CDR3 nucleotides: TGTGCCAGCAGCGTAGTGGGAGCAGATACGCAGTATTTT. It yields the protein CASSVVGADTQYF. Filled out from reference TRBV9 and TRBJ2-3, the complete variable domain reads DSGVTQTPKHLITATGQRVTLRCSPRSGDLSVYWYQQSLDQGLQFLIQYYNGEERAKGNILERFSAQQFPDLHSELNLSSLELGDSALYFCASSVVGADTQYFGPGTRLTVL.

The chain carries TRBV5-1 and TRBJ1-1, with D possibly being TRBD1 (6 bases). With 0 bases removed from V and 1 base from J, the gap between germline ends came to 16 bases. The germline V gene has CDR1 SGHRS and CDR2 YFSETQ. This CDR3 contains 17 residues. Written as DNA, the CDR3 is TGCGCCAGCAGCTTGGGCGGGGGCGCTGCGTGGAACACTGAAGCTTTCTTT. Translated, it gives CASSLGGGAAWNTEAFF.